What follows is one T cell receptor (beta chain) and its context. Antigen specificity is unknown. Each of the donors was a healthy adult who was HIV-negative and had not had a recent acute infection or vaccination. Germline V gene data show CDR1 as MDHEN and CDR2 as SYDVKM. The V end was cut by 5 bases, the J end by 2 bases, with 16 bases between. This CDR3 is 15 amino acids long. The sample is drawn from a study of shared clonotypes between healthy human individuals. Study summary: The donor group consisted of two women and a few men, aged 18 to 49. Notes on the study in general: Although depth was large, rarefaction showed that sequencing of the sorted subsets was incomplete. Non-shared clonotypes displayed generation probabilities falling below those of clonotypes present in all four donors.

Measured with immunoSEQ multiplex PCR; TCRdb has only the in-frame clones, and not every one. The profile shows 2 million to 2.5 million clones, over 90% of them singletons. The clonotype originates from a man aged 18 to 30 in good health. Some clones in this sample may be carry-over from other donors' samples. The chain employs TRBV28 and TRBJ2-7; D might be TRBD1 or TRBD2, each matching 6 bases. Sequenced: naive CD4+ T cells from PBMCs. Subset here: CD45RA+ positively selected. The CDR3 bases are TGTGCCAGCAGTAGTGTCCGGGGGCTTACCTACGAGCAGTACTTC. As protein: CASSSVRGLTYEQYF. Filled out from reference TRBV28 and TRBJ2-7, the complete variable domain reads DVKVTQSSRYLVKRTGEKVFLECVQDMDHENMFWYRQDPGLGLRLIYFSYDVKMKEKGDIPEGYSVSREKKERFSLILESASTNQTSMYLCASSSVRGLTYEQYFGPGTRLTVT.